Given below is one T cell receptor (beta chain) in context. The target antigen is unknown. Trimming took 2 bases from V and 3 from J, leaving 20 bases between them. Germline V gene lookup returns CDR1 MGHRA and CDR2 YSYEKL. The CDR3 runs to 19 residues. The data derive from a study of T cell responses to AZD1222 COVID-19 vaccine. Study-wide findings and caveats: Donors were largely white British and mainly female; clonal diversity was possibly underestimated.

Clones were read by immunoSEQ multiplex PCR, and TCRdb kept only the in-frame ones, dropping some. The sample lists fewer than 90,000 clones, 75% to 95% occurring once. This TCR came from an adult who received the AZD1222 COVID-19 vaccine. Sample: peripheral blood, taken 28 days after the second AZD1222 dose. The V and J genes are TRBV4-1 and TRBJ1-6, with D possibly matching TRBD1 (5 bases). The CDR3 loop is CASSQFELGAPHYNSPLHF. The CDR3 DNA is TGCGCCAGCAGCCAATTCGAGCTCGGGGCCCCTCACTATAATTCACCCCTCCACTTT.